A single sample is the source of the 25 T cell receptor beta chains below, sequenced in a study of T cells in Graves' hyperthyroidism and ophthalmopathy. The source material, RNA transcripts, was used to amplify TCR beta CDR3 regions. Using the HTBI primer set, a first-round RT-PCR was run on the TCR CDR3. From the multiplex PCR reads, TCRdb called clonotypes with MiXCR, one entry per CDR3 protein. The table records around 700,000 distinct CDR3 sequences, roughly 20% of them present only once. The sequencing input was blood. Receptor source: a woman in her forties or fifties with Graves' hyperthyroidism that later progressed to Graves' ophthalmopathy.

The rearrangement links TRBV30 to TRBJ1-2; unclear D gene. V lost 1 base and J 4 bases, leaving 13 bases between the germline ends. The CDR3 totals 14 residues. CDR1 GTSNPN and CDR2 SVGIG come from the germline V gene (reference sequence). CDR3 in DNA: TGTGCCTGGAGTGGGGCGGGAAACCTCTATGGCTACACCTTC. Protein: CAWSGAGNLYGYTF.

This clonotype was seen ten or more times. The chain uses TRBV5-1 and TRBJ1-1, with no clear D. Germline CDR1 SGHRS, CDR2 YFSETQ. Trimming shortened V by 0 bases and J by 3 bases, and 9 bases separated the two germline ends. CDR3 size: 14 residues. The CDR3 DNA sequence: TGCGCCAGCAGCTTGGTTGGCGGATACACTGAAGCTTTCTTT. Protein sequence: CASSLVGGYTEAFF.

The CDR3 DNA reads as TGTGCCAGCAGCTGGGGAGAATGGGGCGGCACCTTC. It specifies CASSWGEWGGTF. The rearrangement uses TRBV7-8 and TRBJ1-2; D possibly corresponds to TRBD1 (5 bases). CDR1 is SGHVS and CDR2 is FQNEAQ in the germline V gene. The CDR3 length is 12 residues. With 4 bases removed from V and 13 bases from J, the gap between germline ends came to 16 bases.

The V call is TRBV25-1, the J call TRBJ1-2; tentatively, D is TRBD1 (5 bases). Trimming took 7 bases from V and 4 from J, leaving 13 bases between them. Looked up from germline, CDR1 is MGHDK and CDR2 is SYGVNS. This CDR3 region has 13 residues. This CDR3 is CASNHGGSYGYTF. The CDR3 DNA sequence: TGTGCCAGCAACCACGGGGGTTCCTATGGCTACACCTTC.

This clonotype was found a few times. The V call is TRBV5-1, the J call TRBJ2-6; tentative D call: TRBD2 (6 bases). Per germline, CDR1 SGHRS and CDR2 YFSETQ. The CDR3 length is 16 residues. The germline V and J ends were trimmed by 4 bases and 0 bases, with 11 bases remaining between them. DNA for the CDR3: TGCGCCAGCAGCCCCGGGGGTTCCTCTGGGGCCAACGTCCTGACTTTC. Translating gives CASSPGGSSGANVLTF.

There are a few counts of this clonotype. The V call is TRBV5-1, the J call TRBJ2-3; possible D gene TRBD2, 6 bases. Germline V gives CDR1 SGHRS, CDR2 YFSETQ. Trimming took 0 bases from V and 3 from J, leaving 11 bases between them. The CDR3 is made up of 15 amino acids. The CDR3 coding sequence is TGCGCCAGCAGCTTGGAGTCCGCGGGAACAGATACGCAGTATTTT. It translates to CASSLESAGTDTQYF.

The CDR3 loop reads CASSTTGTGESEQYF. CDR3 DNA sequence: TGTGCCAGCAGTACGACCGGGACAGGGGAAAGCGAGCAGTACTTC. This chain links TRBV6-1 with TRBJ2-7, with 10 bases that match TRBD1. The CDR3 consists of 15 residues. Germline V gene lookup returns CDR1 MNHNS and CDR2 SASEGT. The trim removed 5 bases at V and 6 bases at J, leaving 10 bases unmatched.

J is TRBJ1-5 and V is TRBV5-6; D is undetermined. Germline V CDR1 and CDR2: SGHDT, YYEEEE. The CDR3 is made up of 15 amino acids. V was cut by 0 bases and J by 4 bases, with 11 bases left in between. The CDR3 bases are TGTGCCAGCAGCTTGGCCGGAGGAAATAATCAGCCCCAGCATTTT. Translating it yields CASSLAGGNNQPQHF.

This clonotype was counted a few times. J is TRBJ2-6 and V is TRBV29-1; D remains unclear. The germline V gene encodes CDR1 SQVTM and CDR2 ANQGSEA. CDR3 size: 14 residues. Trimming left V 3 bases short and J 3 bases short, with 9 bases between. CDR3 in DNA: TGCAGCGTTGATGGAGCCGGTGGGGCCAACGTCCTGACTTTC. Protein product: CSVDGAGGANVLTF.

Ten or more counts support this clonotype. The rearrangement joins TRBV11-2 to TRBJ2-5, with 7 bases matching TRBD2. CDR3 length: 16 amino acids. Germline CDR1 is SGHAT and CDR2 is FQNNGV. Trimming cost V 6 bases and J 1 base; bases outside gene matches: 11. CDR3 sequence (DNA): TGTGCCAGCAGGAAGCGGGGTTCCCAATTCCAAGAGACCCAGTACTTC. Its protein is CASRKRGSQFQETQYF.

This clonotype appeared once. Compared with germline, one end of the junction differs, possibly owing to a read error. The chain couples TRBV20-1 to TRBJ1-5; D is unresolved. Germline CDR1 DFQATT, CDR2 SNEGSKA (reference sequence). The CDR3 is 13 residues long. CDR3 loop: CSARFRGYQPQRF. CDR3 nucleotide sequence: TGCAGTGCTAGATTCCGTGGGTATCAGCCCCAGCGTTTT.

Only a few counts were recorded for this clonotype. The genes are TRBV6-1 and TRBJ2-7; a possible D gene is TRBD1 (6 bases). The CDR3 sequence is 15 residues long. Trimming pared 5 bases from V and 1 base from J, leaving 15 bases between. The germline V gene has CDR1 MNHNS and CDR2 SASEGT. CDR3 sequence (DNA): TGTGCCAGCAGTAGGTTGGGGGCCATTTCCTACGAGCAGTACTTC. This sequence encodes CASSRLGAISYEQYF.

This clonotype was counted many times. The chain links TRBV7-2 to TRBJ2-3; D is possibly TRBD1 or TRBD2 (6 bases each). The CDR3 runs 17 residues. With 1 base removed from V and 3 bases from J, the gap between germline ends came to 17 bases. Germline CDR1 and CDR2: SGHTA and FQGNSA. This CDR3 reads CASSLVLRGQWTDTQYF. In nucleotides, the CDR3 is TGTGCCAGCAGCTTAGTTCTGCGGGGACAATGGACAGATACGCAGTATTTT.

This clonotype was counted between two and nine times. The V gene is TRBV6-5, the J gene TRBJ2-1; D is unresolved. The V end lost 0 bases, the J end lost 9 bases, and 6 bases lay between the germline ends. The CDR3 loop spans 12 amino acids. Germline CDR1 and CDR2: MNHEY and SVGAGI. CDR3 sequence: CASSYSNGEQFF. The CDR3 DNA sequence: TGTGCCAGCAGTTACTCGAACGGTGAGCAGTTCTTC.

This clonotype was seen a few times. J is TRBJ1-1 and V is TRBV10-3, with 11 nucleotides matching TRBD1. Germline values: CDR1 ENHRY, CDR2 SYGVKD. With V trimmed by 5 bases and J by 0 bases, 8 bases remained unmatched. The CDR3 sequence is 17 residues long. The CDR3 is CAISLRTGGVLNTEAFF. The CDR3 DNA is TGTGCCATCAGTTTAAGGACAGGGGGCGTTCTGAACACTGAAGCTTTCTTT.

This clonotype was seen ten or more times. V is TRBV3-1 and J is TRBJ2-5; 10 nucleotides match TRBD2. The germline V gene encodes CDR1 LGHDT and CDR2 YNNKEL (reference sequence). The CDR3 has 14 residues. The junction had 3 bases not matched to a gene; V was cut back by 6 bases and J by 2 bases. The DNA of the CDR3 is TGTGCCAGCAGGCAGCGGGGGGGACAAGAGACCCAGTACTTC. Residues: CASRQRGGQETQYF.

This chain uses TRBV7-3 with TRBJ2-4, with D hard to call. V lost 5 bases, J lost 9 bases, and 14 bases lay in between. Germline V CDR1 and CDR2: SGHTA, FQGTGA. The CDR3 contains 13 residues. The CDR3 reads CASSTKSLGIQYF. Written as DNA, the CDR3 is TGTGCCAGCAGCACAAAATCCTTGGGCATTCAGTACTTC.

Here the CDR3 DNA reads TGTGCCAGCAGCAATCGGCACTTGATCACCAACACCGGGGAGCTGTTTTTT. Residues: CASSNRHLITNTGELFF. This chain joins TRBV11-3 and TRBJ2-2; no reliable D call. CDR1 SGHNT and CDR2 YENEEA come from the germline V gene. V was cut by 5 bases and J by 2 bases, with 18 bases left in between. The CDR3 loop spans 17 amino acids.

V and J are TRBV27 and TRBJ2-3; D possibly corresponds to TRBD1 (5 bases). The CDR3 loop spans 14 amino acids. Germline CDR1 and CDR2: MNHEY and SMNVEV (reference sequence). Trimming left V 3 bases short and J 7 bases short, with 14 bases between. The CDR3 here is CASSFGQGWNTQYF. In DNA, the CDR3 is TGTGCCAGCAGTTTTGGGCAGGGCTGGAATACGCAGTATTTT.

The chain combines TRBV6-2 or TRBV6-3 with TRBJ1-1; the D gene is possibly TRBD1 (6 bases). Trimming stripped 3 bases from V and 6 bases from J, with 14 bases between. Germline V gene data show CDR1 as MNHEY and CDR2 as SVGEGT. CDR3 length: 14 residues. In DNA form, the CDR3 reads TGTGCCAGCAGTTATCCAGGGGTATCGGCTGAAGCTTTCTTT. It encodes CASSYPGVSAEAFF.

This clonotype was recorded once. The genes are TRBV5-1 and TRBJ2-2; 7 bases fit TRBD1. The V gene's germline CDR1 is SGHRS and CDR2 YFSETQ. The CDR3 totals 17 residues. Unmatched junction bases numbered 8, after V lost 0 bases and J lost 3 bases. The CDR3, as DNA: TGCGCCAGCAGCTTGGGACAGGGTCAACCCGACACCGGGGAGCTGTTTTTT. Translation gives CASSLGQGQPDTGELFF.

This clonotype was detected ten times or more. The chain has TRBV11-2 and TRBJ1-3, with a weak D call TRBD1 (5 bases). The CDR3 covers 16 residues. V was clipped by 0 bases and J by 4 bases, with 13 bases between them. The germline CDR1 and CDR2 sequences are SGHAT and FQNNGV. The CDR3 loop reads CASSLDGGSLGNTIYF. DNA of the CDR3: TGTGCCAGCAGCTTAGATGGGGGGAGCCTCGGAAACACCATATATTTT.

CDR3 coding DNA: TGTGCCAGCAGGAAAAGCGGGGCGGGGGAGACCCAGTACTTC. As protein: CASRKSGAGETQYF. The V call is TRBV12-3 or TRBV12-4, the J call TRBJ2-5; 7 bases map to TRBD2. CDR3 length: 14 residues. V shed 6 bases and J 5 bases; nucleotides not matched to a gene: 9.

The chain is built from TRBV20-1 and TRBJ2-5; the match to TRBD2 covers 7 bases. Germline V gene lookup returns CDR1 DFQATT and CDR2 SNEGSKA (reference sequence). J lost 5 bases, V lost 7 bases, and 13 bases had no gene match. The CDR3 contains 14 residues. The CDR3 spells CSGVGGYQFETQYF. Here the CDR3 DNA reads TGCAGTGGGGTGGGGGGGTACCAATTTGAGACCCAGTACTTC.

This rearrangement joins TRBV15 to TRBJ2-3; TRBD1 might be the D (5 bases). The germline V and J ends were trimmed by 0 bases and 5 bases, with 21 bases remaining between them. Germline values: CDR1 LNHNV, CDR2 YYDKDF (reference sequence). The CDR3 runs 18 residues. This CDR3 is CATSRELRVGRGKDTQYF. The CDR3 DNA sequence: TGTGCCACCAGCAGAGAACTTAGGGTGGGTAGGGGTAAAGATACGCAGTATTTT. Full variable domain (outside the CDR3, taken from reference TRBV15 and TRBJ2-3): DAMVIQNPRYQVTQFGKPVTLSCSQTLNHNVMYWYQQKSSQAPKLLFHYYDKDFNNEADTPDNFQSRRPNTSFCFLDIRSPGLGDTAMYLCATSRELRVGRGKDTQYFGPGTRLTVL.